The 32 T cell receptor beta chains listed next were all sequenced from one sample in a study of shared clonotypes between healthy human individuals. Sequencing was performed with immunoSEQ multiplex PCR; in TCRdb, only in-frame clones are kept and a portion is missing. Here the sample spans around 2,000,000 clones, 85% to 95% being singletons. Naive CD8 isolation took CD45RO-negative cells positively selected for CCR7 and excluded terminally differentiated effector memory CD45RA+ cells. Sequencing was performed on naive CD8+ T cells from PBMCs. Receptors originate from a man aged 18 to 35 in good health. Some clones in this sample may be carry-over from other donors' samples.

This clone was counted once. The chain links TRBV13 to TRBJ1-1; 9 bases line up with TRBD1. This CDR3 is built from 15 residues. Germline lookup yields CDR1 PRHDT and CDR2 FYEKMQ (reference sequence). The ends lost 5 bases at V and 3 bases at J; junction bases unmatched: 7. CDR3: CASSPRDRVDTEAFF. The CDR3 bases are TGTGCCAGCAGCCCCCGGGACAGGGTGGACACTGAAGCTTTCTTT.

The table lists this clone with a few counts. V is TRBV29-1 and J is TRBJ1-1; D unclear. The germline V gene has CDR1 SQVTM and CDR2 ANQGSEA. CDR3 length: 13 residues. The V gene lost 3 bases and the J gene lost 1 base, with 9 bases spanning the gap. The CDR3 is CSVDGTSNTEAFF. The CDR3 DNA reads as TGCAGCGTTGATGGAACTTCGAACACTGAAGCTTTCTTT.

This sequence joins TRBV27 and TRBJ1-3; D is perhaps TRBD1 (5 bases). There are 15 residues in the CDR3. Trimming shortened V by 5 bases and J by 4 bases, and 15 bases separated the two germline ends. Per the germline V gene, CDR1 is MNHEY and CDR2 is SMNVEV (reference sequence). Written as DNA, the CDR3 is TGTGCCAGCAGTCCCATCAGGGTACCCGGAAACACCATATATTTT. Protein product: CASSPIRVPGNTIYF.

V gene TRBV2 combines with J gene TRBJ1-4; 10 nucleotides align to TRBD1. The CDR3 contains 19 residues. Germline trimming cut 7 bases from V and 6 bases from J; bases unmatched to any gene: 20. Germline assignment: CDR1 SNHLY and CDR2 FYNNEI. The CDR3 bases are TGTGCCAGCAACGAGATCCGGGACAGGGGATCATATTCATATGAAAAACTGTTTTTT. Encoded protein: CASNEIRDRGSYSYEKLFF.

The chain employs TRBV28 and TRBJ1-1; TRBD1 is a possible D gene (6 bases). The V end lost 3 bases, the J end lost 2 bases, and 10 bases lay between the germline ends. Per the germline V gene, CDR1 is MDHEN and CDR2 is SYDVKM. The CDR3 totals 14 residues. The CDR3 DNA is TGTGCCAGCAGTTTCCGGACAGACAACACTGAAGCTTTCTTT. Its translation is CASSFRTDNTEAFF.

The rearrangement uses TRBV29-1 and TRBJ2-7; 9 bases align to TRBD1. The germline gives CDR1 SQVTM, CDR2 ANQGSEA. The CDR3 is made up of 13 amino acids. V trimming: 7 bases; J trimming: 2 bases; junction bases outside the gene matches: 6. CDR3 nucleotide sequence: TGCAGCGCAGGGACAGGGTTGACCTACGAGCAGTACTTC. It codes for CSAGTGLTYEQYF.

The chain uses TRBV28 and TRBJ2-1, with D maybe TRBD2 (5 bases). CDR1 MDHEN and CDR2 SYDVKM come from the germline V gene. The V and J ends lost 6 bases and 6 bases respectively, with 21 bases between them. The CDR3 has 16 residues. CDR3 nucleotide sequence: TGTGCCAGCAGAATATACCCGCCGGGGTCGGCCAATGAGCAGTTCTTC. Protein sequence: CASRIYPPGSANEQFF.

The rearrangement links TRBV7-8 to TRBJ2-5, with a tentative D call TRBD2 (5 bases). CDR1 SGHVS and CDR2 FQNEAQ come from the germline V gene. The length of the CDR3 is 14 residues. The germline V and J ends were trimmed by 1 base and 5 bases, with 11 bases remaining between them. DNA of the CDR3: TGTGCCAGCAGCTTAGTTGCTAGCAGCGAGACCCAGTACTTC. Translation: CASSLVASSETQYF. The whole variable domain, remainder taken from reference TRBV7-8 and TRBJ2-5, is GAGVSQSPRYKVAKRGQDVALRCDPISGHVSLFWYQQALGQGPEFLTYFQNEAQLDKSGLPSDRFFAERPEGSVSTLKIQRTQQEDSAVYLCASSLVASSETQYFGPGTRLLVL.

This chain uses TRBV27 with TRBJ1-2; D is unclear. Germline V gene sequence: CDR1 MNHEY, CDR2 SMNVEV (reference sequence). Trimming shortened V by 4 bases and J by 2 bases, and 8 bases separated the two germline ends. This CDR3 has 13 residues. DNA of the CDR3: TGTGCCAGCAGTTCGGGCATGAACTATGGCTACACCTTC. Residues: CASSSGMNYGYTF.

The genes are TRBV29-1 and TRBJ1-2, with D unresolved. From germline, CDR1 is SQVTM and CDR2 ANQGSEA. Trimming left V 4 bases short and J 8 bases short, with 11 bases between. CDR3 size: 11 residues. As DNA, the CDR3 is TGCAGCGTTGTGGGTCAGGAAGGCTACACCTTC. Protein: CSVVGQEGYTF.

The rearrangement uses TRBV9 and TRBJ1-1; TRBD1 matches 7 bases. Germline CDR1 is SGDLS and CDR2 is YYNGEE. The CDR3 consists of 17 residues. After removal of 0 bases from V and 5 bases from J, the junction contained 13 bases not matched to a gene. The CDR3 protein is CASSVGDPGQGETEAFF. The DNA of the CDR3 is TGTGCCAGCAGCGTAGGAGATCCCGGCCAGGGGGAAACTGAAGCTTTCTTT. Variable domain in full (rest from reference TRBV9 and TRBJ1-1): DSGVTQTPKHLITATGQRVTLRCSPRSGDLSVYWYQQSLDQGLQFLIQYYNGEERAKGNILERFSAQQFPDLHSELNLSSLELGDSALYFCASSVGDPGQGETEAFFGQGTRLTVV.

A note on this clone: Additional DNA sequences in this sample encode the identical CDR3. The CDR3 coding sequence is TGTGCCAGCAGTTTAGGTCCGGGGCAGGGGTACAATGAGCAGTTCTTC. This gives the protein CASSLGPGQGYNEQFF. V usage is TRBV28 and J usage is TRBJ2-1; a possible D gene is TRBD1 (6 bases). Germline CDR1 is MDHEN and CDR2 is SYDVKM. V gave up 2 bases and J gave up 4 bases, with 15 bases separating them. This CDR3 region has 16 residues. The whole variable domain, filled in from reference TRBV28 and TRBJ2-1, reads DVKVTQSSRYLVKRTGEKVFLECVQDMDHENMFWYRQDPGLGLRLIYFSYDVKMKEKGDIPEGYSVSREKKERFSLILESASTNQTSMYLCASSLGPGQGYNEQFFGPGTRLTVL.

The J gene is TRBJ2-3, the V gene TRBV13; 8 nucleotides line up with TRBD1. Germline V gives CDR1 PRHDT, CDR2 FYEKMQ (reference sequence). The CDR3 loop spans 15 amino acids. V was pared by 5 bases and J by 5 bases, with 9 bases of the junction left unmatched. The CDR3 DNA is TGTGCCAGCAGCCTCCCCAGGGGGCCATTAGATACGCAGTATTTT. It encodes CASSLPRGPLDTQYF.

The rearrangement links TRBV27 to TRBJ2-1; possibly TRBD2 for D (7 bases). The CDR3 length is 15 residues. CDR1 and CDR2 (germline): MNHEY, SMNVEV (reference sequence). Trimming removed 7 bases from V and 2 bases from J, with 15 bases in between. DNA of the CDR3: TGTGCCAGCAACCCGAGGGGGGGCCCCTACAATGAGCAGTTCTTC. Its translation: CASNPRGGPYNEQFF.

The chain links TRBV11-3 to TRBJ2-1; D may be TRBD1 or TRBD2 (5 bases each). The CDR3 contains 16 residues. The germline gives CDR1 SGHNT, CDR2 YENEEA. V was trimmed by 2 bases and J by 9 bases, leaving 20 bases between them. CDR3 in amino acids: CASSLLGEVVMVEQFF. DNA of the CDR3: TGTGCCAGCAGCTTATTGGGGGAAGTGGTTATGGTTGAGCAGTTCTTC.

The chain recombines TRBV5-1 with TRBJ2-7, with D possibly TRBD2 on 6 matching bases. The CDR3 runs 16 residues. Per the germline V gene, CDR1 is SGHRS and CDR2 is YFSETQ. The ends were cut back, 0 bases at V and 4 bases at J, with 17 bases in the middle. The CDR3 DNA reads as TGCGCCAGCAGCTTGGGAACAGCGGGTGGTAAATACGAGCAGTACTTC. This codes for CASSLGTAGGKYEQYF.

J is TRBJ1-6 and V is TRBV4-2, with D possibly matching TRBD1 (6 bases). The ends were cut back, 0 bases at V and 2 bases at J, with 11 bases in the middle. Germline CDR1 reads LGHNA; CDR2 reads YNFKEQ. The CDR3 is 17 residues long. The CDR3 DNA is TGTGCCAGCAGCCAAGACGGATCAGGGGCCTATAATTCACCCCTCCACTTT. Translating it yields CASSQDGSGAYNSPLHF.

The J gene is TRBJ2-3, the V gene TRBV15; TRBD2 matches at 10 bases. The CDR3 spans 18 residues. Germline V gene data show CDR1 as LNHNV and CDR2 as YYDKDF (reference sequence). V lost 0 bases and J lost 7; bases outside the gene matches: 13. CDR3 bases: TGTGCCACCAGCAGAGAACCGGGACTAGCGCGAAACGTATATACGCAGTATTTT. Protein: CATSREPGLARNVYTQYF.

This clone appeared a single time. The chain uses TRBV11-2 and TRBJ2-7; D is unclear. Germline V gene lookup returns CDR1 SGHAT and CDR2 FQNNGV. The CDR3 is 12 residues long. Trimming left V 5 bases short and J 6 bases short, with 11 bases between. CDR3 sequence (DNA): TGTGCCAGCAGCACCGGCTTGGGCGAGCAGTACTTC. Encoded protein: CASSTGLGEQYF. Filled out from reference TRBV11-2 and TRBJ2-7, the complete variable domain reads EAGVAQSPRYKIIEKRQSVAFWCNPISGHATLYWYQQILGQGPKLLIQFQNNGVVDDSQLPKDRFSAERLKGVDSTLKIQPAKLEDSAVYLCASSTGLGEQYFGPGTRLTVT.

This sequence joins TRBV7-9 and TRBJ2-5; D uncertain. The CDR3 has 14 amino acids. CDR1 and CDR2 (germline): SEHNR, FQNEAQ (reference sequence). Trimming cost V 7 bases and J 3 bases, with 15 bases left between them. CDR3 coding DNA: TGTGCCAGCAACGATGCCCGCCAGGAAGAGACCCAGTACTTC. This sequence encodes CASNDARQEETQYF.

The J gene is TRBJ1-1, the V gene TRBV18; possibly TRBD1 for D (6 bases). V was clipped by 2 bases and J by 1 base, with 17 bases between them. The CDR3 contains 17 residues. Per germline, CDR1 KGHSH and CDR2 LQKENI. CDR3 DNA: TGTGCCAGCTCACCAACCCGCGGGGGGCCAGAGAACACTGAAGCTTTCTTT. This gives the protein CASSPTRGGPENTEAFF.

The chain couples TRBV5-6 to TRBJ2-1; 10 bases match TRBD1. This CDR3 has 14 residues. From germline, CDR1 is SGHDT and CDR2 YYEEEE. V shed 4 bases, J shed 9 bases, and the junction held 7 bases outside the gene matches. The CDR3, as DNA: TGTGCCAGCAGCATAGGACAGGGGGTTCGTGAGCAGTTCTTC. This encodes CASSIGQGVREQFF. Complete variable domain (other parts from reference TRBV5-6 and TRBJ2-1): DAGVTQSPTHLIKTRGQQVTLRCSPKSGHDTVSWYQQALGQGPQFIFQYYEEEERQRGNFPDRFSGHQFPNYSSELNVNALLLGDSALYLCASSIGQGVREQFFGPGTRLTVL.

This sequence joins TRBV25-1 and TRBJ2-3; D might be TRBD1 (6 bases). Between the trimmed V and J ends, which lost 5 bases and 2 bases, there was a span of 8 bases. From germline, CDR1 is MGHDK and CDR2 SYGVNS. The length of the CDR3 is 13 residues. This CDR3 reads CASSRQATDTQYF. The CDR3 DNA reads as TGTGCCAGCAGTAGACAGGCCACAGATACGCAGTATTTT.

The chain recombines TRBV4-1 with TRBJ1-6; D is uncertain. Germline-derived CDR1 and CDR2 are MGHRA and YSYEKL. The CDR3 length is 16 residues. Trimming removed 4 bases at V and 8 bases at J, with 18 bases between. The CDR3 here is CASSPLKGGPDSPLHF. The DNA for the CDR3 is TGCGCCAGCAGCCCCCTAAAGGGCGGTCCCGATTCACCCCTCCACTTT.

The V call is TRBV11-2, the J call TRBJ1-6, with D unclear. Per the germline V gene, CDR1 is SGHAT and CDR2 is FQNNGV. Deletions cut 5 bases from V and 8 bases from J, with 16 bases between. The CDR3 is made up of 15 amino acids. CDR3: CASSTRTLWDSPLHF. For the CDR3, the DNA is TGTGCCAGCAGCACTAGGACTTTATGGGATTCACCCCTCCACTTT.

In DNA, the CDR3 is TGTGCCAGCAGTGAAGCGCTTGGGGTACTAAATCAGCCCCAGCATTTT. This encodes CASSEALGVLNQPQHF. The chain joins TRBV6-1 to TRBJ1-5; D not resolved. The CDR3 consists of 16 residues. The germline CDR1 and CDR2 sequences are MNHNS and SASEGT. Trimming cost V 0 bases and J 4 bases, with 13 bases left between them.

On this clone itself: This sample also contains other DNA sequences that code for the same CDR3. The chain carries TRBV5-1 and TRBJ2-7; 9 bases align to TRBD1. The V and J ends lost 4 bases and 5 bases, in that order; junction bases with no gene match: 7. The length of the CDR3 is 14 residues. The germline CDR1 and CDR2 sequences are SGHRS and YFSETQ. The CDR3 protein is CASSTGQGSNEQYF. For the CDR3, the DNA is TGCGCCAGCAGCACGGGACAGGGTTCCAACGAGCAGTACTTC.

This chain links TRBV18 with TRBJ1-1; 7 bases agree with TRBD1. V gave up 6 bases and J gave up 0 bases; unmatched junction bases: 16. The CDR3 is made up of 18 amino acids. Germline loops: CDR1 KGHSH, CDR2 LQKENI. CDR3 sequence reads: CASSPDRPGTDMNTEAFF. For the CDR3, the DNA is TGTGCCAGCTCCCCCGATCGACCCGGGACAGACATGAACACTGAAGCTTTCTTT.

This chain connects TRBV11-1 to TRBJ2-7; D is possibly TRBD2 (6 bases). There are 14 residues in the CDR3. Germline loops: CDR1 SGHAT, CDR2 FQDESV (reference sequence). V dropped 3 bases and J dropped 1 base, with 10 bases sitting between them. The CDR3 bases are TGTGCCAGCAGCTTTTGGGGGGAATCCTACGAGCAGTACTTC. Residues: CASSFWGESYEQYF.

This sequence joins TRBV7-9 and TRBJ2-7; TRBD2 matches at 9 bases. V was clipped by 3 bases and J by 3 bases; unmatched bases: 6. This CDR3 region has 15 residues. Germline V gene sequence: CDR1 SEHNR, CDR2 FQNEAQ (reference sequence). The CDR3 DNA is TGTGCCAGCAGCTTCCCGACTAGCGGACACTACGAGCAGTACTTC. Encoded protein: CASSFPTSGHYEQYF.

The chain employs TRBV7-9 and TRBJ1-2; no firm D call. V was pared by 3 bases and J by 1 base, with 6 bases between. Germline loops: CDR1 SEHNR, CDR2 FQNEAQ (reference sequence). The CDR3 loop spans 13 amino acids. Written as DNA, the CDR3 is TGTGCCAGCAGCTTTCACCTTAACTATGGCTACACCTTC. Translated, it gives CASSFHLNYGYTF.

The chain recombines TRBV27 with TRBJ2-7; D is ambiguous. Germline V lookup: CDR1 MNHEY, CDR2 SMNVEV (reference sequence). The CDR3 is 12 residues long. V lost 3 bases and J lost 6, with 9 bases in between. The CDR3 sequence: CASSFVPSEQYF. The CDR3 coding sequence is TGTGCCAGCAGTTTCGTCCCATCCGAGCAGTACTTC.